This TCR beta chain is drawn from a study of shared clonotypes between healthy human individuals. Findings of the study overall: Generally, naive subsets (rather than memory subsets) showed larger estimated richness.

A remark on this clone: Antigen: not known.

The germline V gene encodes CDR1 LGHNT and CDR2 FRNRAP. Trimming removed 1 base from V and 1 base from J, with 13 bases in between. The CDR3 contains 16 residues. The assay was immunoSEQ multiplex PCR, and TCRdb's table has in-frame clones only and misses some. The top ten hold around 1.6% of the sample, which has roughly 760,000 clones, approximately 74% seen once. The sequence was collected from a woman aged 25 to 39 in good health. The sequenced material came from memory CD4+ T cells sorted from blood. Subset noted: CD45RA-negative fraction. The genes are TRBV12-5 and TRBJ1-1, with D tentatively TRBD1 (6 bases). The CDR3 is CASGLGTGHPNTEAFF. CDR3 DNA sequence: TGTGCTAGTGGTTTGGGTACGGGACACCCGAACACTGAAGCTTTCTTT.